A single sample is the source of the 2 T cell receptor beta chains below, sequenced in a study of T cell responses to AZD1222 COVID-19 vaccine. Here immunoSEQ multiplex PCR was the method, and the copy in TCRdb shows in-frame clones only, minus some. Here the sample spans 45,000 to 60,000 clones, roughly 80% being singletons. Sequences were derived from peripheral blood, sampled on day 0 of AZD1222 vaccination. The receptors shown here come from an adult in good health.

V gene TRBV12-3 or TRBV12-4 combines with J gene TRBJ2-1, with D hard to call. V was clipped by 8 bases and J by 5 bases, with 4 bases between them. The CDR3 sequence is 10 residues long. This chain's CDR3 is CASGNNEQFF. The DNA of the CDR3 is TGTGCCAGCGGGAACAATGAGCAGTTCTTC.

The chain couples TRBV7-8 to TRBJ1-2; no clear D. The germline V and J ends were trimmed by 1 base and 4 bases, with 7 bases remaining between them. There are 13 residues in the CDR3. Germline V gives CDR1 SGHVS, CDR2 FQNEAQ. The CDR3 sequence: CASSLGPLYGYTF. CDR3 coding DNA: TGTGCCAGCAGCTTAGGTCCCCTCTATGGCTACACCTTC.